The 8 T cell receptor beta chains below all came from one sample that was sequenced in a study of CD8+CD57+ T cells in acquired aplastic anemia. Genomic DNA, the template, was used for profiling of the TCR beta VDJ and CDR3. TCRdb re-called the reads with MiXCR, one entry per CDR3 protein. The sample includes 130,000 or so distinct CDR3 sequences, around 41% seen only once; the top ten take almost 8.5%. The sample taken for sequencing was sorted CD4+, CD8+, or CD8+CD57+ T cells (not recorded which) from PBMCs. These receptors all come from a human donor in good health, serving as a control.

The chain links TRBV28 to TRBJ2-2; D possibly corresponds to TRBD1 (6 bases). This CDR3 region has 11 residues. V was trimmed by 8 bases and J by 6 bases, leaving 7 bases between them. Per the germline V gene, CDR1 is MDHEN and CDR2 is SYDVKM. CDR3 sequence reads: CASGQSGELFF. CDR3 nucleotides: TGTGCCAGCGGACAGTCCGGGGAGCTGTTTTTT. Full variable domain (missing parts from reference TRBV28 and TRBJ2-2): DVKVTQSSRYLVKRTGEKVFLECVQDMDHENMFWYRQDPGLGLRLIYFSYDVKMKEKGDIPEGYSVSREKKERFSLILESASTNQTSMYLCASGQSGELFFGEGSRLTVL.

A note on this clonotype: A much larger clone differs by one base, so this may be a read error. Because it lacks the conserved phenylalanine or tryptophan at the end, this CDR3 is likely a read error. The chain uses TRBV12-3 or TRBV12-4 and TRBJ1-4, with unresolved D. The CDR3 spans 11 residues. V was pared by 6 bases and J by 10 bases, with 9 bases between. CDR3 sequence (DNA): TGTGCCAGCAGACAAGCAGGAAAACTGTTTTTA. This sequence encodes CASRQAGKLFL.

The CDR3 DNA reads as TGTGCCAGCAGCTTGGGACAGGCGACCAATTCACCCCTCCACTTT. Protein sequence: CASSLGQATNSPLHF. This chain connects TRBV7-9 to TRBJ1-6, with 8 positions matching TRBD1. The CDR3 has 15 amino acids. Germline lookup yields CDR1 SEHNR and CDR2 FQNEAQ (reference sequence). Germline trimming cut 3 bases from V and 7 bases from J; bases unmatched to any gene: 5.

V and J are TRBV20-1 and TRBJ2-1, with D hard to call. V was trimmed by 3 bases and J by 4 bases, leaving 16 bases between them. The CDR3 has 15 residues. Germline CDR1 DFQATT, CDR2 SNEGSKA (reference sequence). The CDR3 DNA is TGCAGTGCTAGCGGACGACACTCTTTGTACAATGAGCAGTTCTTC. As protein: CSASGRHSLYNEQFF.

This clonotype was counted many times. CDR3 in amino acids: CASRSNPGHHGYTF. Written as DNA, the CDR3 is TGTGCCAGCAGGAGTAACCCGGGACATCATGGCTACACCTTC. The chain has TRBV5-5 and TRBJ1-2; D possibly corresponds to TRBD1 (6 bases). The CDR3 has 14 residues. The germline V and J ends were trimmed by 5 bases and 6 bases, with 17 bases remaining between them. Germline CDR1 and CDR2: SGHKS and YYEKEE (reference sequence).

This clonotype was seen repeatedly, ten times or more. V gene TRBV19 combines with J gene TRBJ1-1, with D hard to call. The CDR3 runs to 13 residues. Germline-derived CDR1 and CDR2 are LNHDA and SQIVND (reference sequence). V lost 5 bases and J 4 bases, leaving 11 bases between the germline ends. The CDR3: CASSPDLGTEAFF. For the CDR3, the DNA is TGTGCCAGTAGTCCGGACCTTGGCACTGAAGCTTTCTTT.

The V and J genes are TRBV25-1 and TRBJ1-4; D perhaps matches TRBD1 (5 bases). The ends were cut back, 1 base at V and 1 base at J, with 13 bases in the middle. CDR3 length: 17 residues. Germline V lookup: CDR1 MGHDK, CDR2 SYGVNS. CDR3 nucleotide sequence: TGTGCCAGCAGTGAATTTCTATTTGGGGGAACTAATGAAAAACTGTTTTTT. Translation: CASSEFLFGGTNEKLFF.

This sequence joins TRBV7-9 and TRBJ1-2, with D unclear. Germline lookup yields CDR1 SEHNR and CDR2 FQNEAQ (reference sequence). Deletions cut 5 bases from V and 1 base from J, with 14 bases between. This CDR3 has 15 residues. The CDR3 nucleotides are TGTGCCAGCAGCGGGTTAGGCGGTTTTAACTATGGCTACACCTTC. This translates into CASSGLGGFNYGYTF. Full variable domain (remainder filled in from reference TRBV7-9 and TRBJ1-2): DTGVSQNPRHKITKRGQNVTFRCDPISEHNRLYWYRQTLGQGPEFLTYFQNEAQLEKSRLLSDRFSAERPKGSFSTLEIQRTEQGDSAMYLCASSGLGGFNYGYTFGSGTRLTVV.